A selection of T cell receptor beta chains follows, all from one sample in a study of lymphopenia after photon versus proton radiotherapy. Method: immunoSEQ multiplex PCR; TCRdb's copy keeps in-frame clones and lacks some. This sample yields 150,000 or so clones, of which about 88% are seen a single time; 4% to 5% belongs to the top ten. Sequenced here: peripheral blood, sampled from a patient treated with photon-based radiotherapy. The receptor source for this set is a man aged 50 to 59 with gastric cancer. The CDR3 runs from the conserved cysteine through the conserved F or W. Fields, in order: V gene, CDR3 protein.

>TRBV28
CASSTGGSGTDTQYF
>TRBV6-5
CASSLGGTNYGYTF
>TRBV30
CAWIGPPSSYEQYF
>TRBV18
CASSPVETYEQYF
>TRBV29-1
CSAVPGGRTDTQYF
>TRBV2
CASTKGLAGVRQYF
>TRBV25-1
CASSSGTGEFTKETQYF
>TRBV7-6
CASSLGARYEQYF
>TRBV18
CASSPAADTNYGYTF
>TRBV4-3
CASSQDTRANYGYTF
>TRBV27
CASSLLGTVSSYEQYF
>TRBV28
CASSRWTSSPNEQFF
>TRBV21-1
CASSNTGTRNQPQHF
>TRBV7-9
CASSLVIASGRGHEQFF
>TRBV28
CASSPTGGRTDTQYF
>TRBV5-5
CASTQRVRGNSNTEAFF
>TRBV6-5
CASSYSGVSYEQYF
>TRBV27
CASTLGRGWADTQYF
>TRBV18
CASSSGTGGQETQYF
>TRBV7-7
CASSPTKRADTQYF
>TRBV9
CASSVRTSGGNEQFF
>TRBV5-1
CASSSPTGNPNEKLFF
>TRBV7-2
CASSVIITTGELFF
>TRBV5-1
CASSLGRGYTGELFF
>TRBV28
CASSLFSQPEQYF
>TRBV10-3
CAISVGTGGAWDGYTF
>TRBV2
CASSLTHGGETQYF
>TRBV10-2
CASSRQDTQYF
>TRBV9
CASSVGLAGGGTDTQYF
>TRBV14
CASSHRQLNTGELFF
>TRBV27
CASSRTQGPGANVLTF
>TRBV4-1
CASSQGNEQFF
>TRBV19
CASSPRLRLNIQYF
>TRBV7-9
CASSLDFYEQYF
>TRBV25-1
CASSESDRMNTEAFF
>TRBV29-1
CSVVRGNTEAFF
>TRBV5-1
CASSLETGSSYEQYF
>TRBV27
CASSFRGGLAGGTTYEQYF
>TRBV19
CASSLTGGRDYGYTF
>TRBV27
CASSLIGRGQGDTQYF
>TRBV10-2
CASSPRGETQYF
>TRBV5-1
CASSLTSGTNEQFF
>TRBV5-1
CASSLQGENEKLFF
>TRBV5-4
CAQYEGGGISYNEQFF
>TRBV2
CASSAGLAGGLYEQYF
>TRBV21-1
CASSMLAGGPKSGANVLTF
>TRBV6-6
CASRAGHGSSYEQYF
>TRBV18
CASSPAGNTEAFF
>TRBV28
CASSSTRSVTQYF
>TRBV28
CASSFGTLGGGTEAFF
>TRBV20-1
CSGRVSNEQFF
>TRBV2
CASSPTGDADQPQHF
>TRBV18
CASSPRGDTEAFF
>TRBV5-1
CASSLTADGYTF
>TRBV20-1
CSARGSYEQYF
>TRBV19
CASKTGGNTEAFF